Reported below is one T cell receptor (beta chain). Its recognized antigen is unknown. Qualities for individual bases were not recorded, and no much larger clone is one base off. This record comes from a study of cytomegalovirus exposure and HLA in healthy donors listed by TCRdb under 2017. About the study as a whole: An earlier analysis of fewer than 750 of the donors reported about 300 Gb of sequence data and roughly 120 million unique TCR beta sequences obtained from around 170 million T cells. To decide whether each TCR beta V gene segment behaved as functional or pseudogenic, an earlier analysis of fewer than 750 of the donors relied on high-throughput TCR beta sequencing. To predict cytomegalovirus infection status, the study combined high-throughput TCR immunosequencing, statistical association of individual TCRs with disease status, and machine learning. Typing coverage differed by locus: A, B, C, DRB1 and DQB1 were typed in about 620-640 donors, DQA1 in 522, DPA1 in some 610, and DPB1 in 472. Five DR-DQ haplotypes were handled as single units for association and clustering because linkage in the cohort was strong. Every repertoire in the discovery cohort had been generated on one and the same sequencing platform. Donor age, sex, ethnicity and CMV serostatus were compiled alongside the repertoire data. On average, around 200,000 unique TCR beta nucleotide sequences were sequenced per donor among some 430 genotyped donors of the cohort, with about 17% of those sequences being non-productive. Genome-wide SNP genotypes for about three fifths of the roughly 670 donors were used in a later genetic analysis, which treated that subset as a discovery cohort. Of the roughly 390 genotyped donors, over 65% fell in the genetic ancestry cluster associated with self-reported Caucasian donors. An early release that covered around 590 HLA-typed donors contained approximately 300 gigabases of sequencing data and around 85 million unique TCR sequences. A later analysis re-examined previously published TCR beta repertoires from just over 650 donors and added high-resolution HLA genotyping to investigate patterns of TCR occurrence. HLA typing covered class I and class II loci at four-digit resolution. A separate validation cohort of 100 to 150 different subjects was used in addition to the approximately 700-subject first cohort. The study used immunosequencing to profile the T cell repertoires of about 670 subjects and linked those repertoires to cytomegalovirus serostatus. The study aimed to test whether signatures of past pathogen exposure could be identified by cataloging public T cell receptors. In the later analysis, no new phenotypic data were used to find candidate immune exposures; instead, reliance was placed on TCR beta sequences and their occurrence across donors.

What the study reported, not specific to this receptor: When HLA alleles, especially DR and DQ, strongly co-occurred, attributing TCR associations to individual alleles was difficult. For the cohort, immune exposure information was limited to CMV serostatus. Most TCR sequences were seen in very few donors, while some public TCRs were found in many individuals. Most CMV-associated TCR beta chains appeared to be HLA-restricted in a later analysis, and the HLA associations seemed to be driven largely by CMV exposure. According to a later analysis, TCR association rates differed among HLA loci, with DRB1 alleles showing the most associated TCRs and HLA-C alleles showing the fewest. A cluster of highly shared sequence variants was judged likely to represent a technical artifact of the sequencing pipeline. Because some donors lacked HLA typing at each locus, the association tests relied only on the typed subset. A further reported finding was that TCR beta sequences accurately predicted the HLA-A and HLA-B alleles for most subjects in the first cohort. Compared with the 666-donor mean, donors in an Asian-associated ancestry cluster had fewer N-insertions in productive TCRs, according to a later genetic analysis. Linkage disequilibrium might explain the correlated functional status among segregating V segments, but an unknown experimental factor could not be ruled out. Because counts were too low, seventeen rarely observed V segments, including chromosome 9 orphons, were excluded from the earlier analysis of 587 of the donors. The classifier was reported to diagnose cytomegalovirus status with high specificity and sensitivity in both the original and validation cohorts. Compared with equally common non-associated chains, HLA-associated TCR beta chains in a later analysis were more clonally expanded and had lower generation probabilities. In a later analysis, several top co-occurrence clusters were reported to appear linked to parvovirus B19, influenza, CMV and Epstein-Barr virus. In a later genetic analysis, a missense DCLRE1C variant was associated with V-gene and J-gene trimming of TCR beta chains, and the association was replicated in an independent cohort. In vitro tests confirmed that three of the cytomegalovirus-associated TCR beta chains recognize cytomegalovirus antigens. Broadly in line with IMGT annotations, most TCR beta V segments showed up in productive rearrangements about 87% or about 30% of the time in an earlier analysis of 587 of the donors. The study listed 150 to 200 TCR beta chains as associated with cytomegalovirus. Presence/absence analyses assumed roughly uniform sequencing depth across donors, an assumption that may not hold. This cohort had only TCR beta chains sequenced, and the lack of alpha or paired-chain data limited which features could be detected. The authors suggested that the approach could potentially be generalized to other disease states and immunological phenotypes. A later analysis associated 16,951 TCR beta sequences with specific HLA alleles at a false discovery rate of 0.05.

Libraries were prepared through the immunoSEQ multiplex PCR assay. The multiplex PCR relied on a mix of 60 forward primers for TCR Vbeta segments and 13 reverse primers for TCR Jbeta segments. The CDR3 region of rearranged TCR beta genes was amplified from genomic DNA by a multiplex PCR assay. Amplified TCR beta libraries were sequenced as 87-base-pair reads on the Illumina HiSeq System. The original pipeline was this. A later analysis counted about 80 million unique TCR beta chains across the 650 to 700 repertoires, and around 9.9 million of these chains were shared by at least two donors. Raw reads were error-corrected and collapsed into unique sequences with a nearest-neighbor algorithm that merged closely related sequences to remove PCR and sequencing errors. V, D and J gene segments were assigned by aligning CDR3 sequences to IMGT reference sequences. For a sequence to be retained, at least a six-nucleotide match to both a V gene segment and a J gene segment was required. A rearrangement counted as productive if the CDR3 had no stop codons and remained in frame with V and J, and every other rearrangement counted as non-productive. CDR3 was defined by IMGT convention, running from the second conserved V-encoded cysteine to the conserved J-encoded phenylalanine. The earlier analysis of about 530 of the donors excluded any sequence lacking an unambiguous match to a single V gene segment. In an earlier analysis of 587 of the donors, V segments were called functional above 56.7% productive rearrangements and were called segregating when the between-donor standard deviation exceeded 5%. To diagnose cytomegalovirus status from the catalog of TCR beta chain sequences, a statistical classification framework was built. In a later analysis, TCR nucleotide sequences were compared against IMGT/GENE-DB human TR gene sequences so that V and J genes could be assigned. In a later analysis, CDR3 sequences and most-parsimonious VDJ recombination scenarios were assigned using the TCRdist pipeline. In a later analysis, each TCR beta chain was defined by its CDR3 amino acid sequence together with its V-gene family, and reads without a unique V-gene family were excluded. As a way to deal with suspected cross-contamination and a sequencing artifact, a later analysis dropped under 600 nucleotide sequences that were highly shared and had low generation probability. For each public chain, a later analysis derived a clonal expansion index from normalized ranks of inferred template counts within each repertoire. In a later analysis, generation probabilities were computed using a VDJ recombination model fitted to out-of-frame rearrangements, and the results were checked against IGoR. Hypergeometric tests were used in a later analysis to score TCR-TCR, TCR-HLA and TCR-CMV co-occurrence, with a repertoire-size bias correction applied to the TCR pairs. False discovery rates were estimated in a later analysis by permuting HLA or CMV assignments 20 times. In a later analysis, co-occurring TCRs were grouped with DBSCAN, and TCRdist sequence similarity was added when clustering was performed within HLA-allele-positive subsets. Repertoires with fewer than 30,000 or more than 120,000 public chains, plus five repertoires with anomalous nucleotide sharing, were excluded from co-occurrence clustering. TCRdb took this table from immuneACCESS and kept in-frame rearrangements with V and J called. Such tables lack part of the clones; where checked against another copy, unresolved V genes explain under half of the gap, and the rest is unexplained. D and trimming come from the DNA, and the V and J calls and clone size come from that table. For this sample the table gives about 120,000 clones, of which more than 60% were detected only once. The ten largest make up less than 3% of the sample.

The cohort consisted of 650 to 850 healthy bone marrow donors. At the time of sampling, every cohort member was nominally healthy, though immune exposures that went unrecorded were likely present. The donor was CMV seropositive and belonged to the group of more than 250 seropositive cohort members. Each donor provided a peripheral blood sample, and peripheral blood mononuclear cells were used for TCR beta sequencing. Genomic DNA extraction from the blood cell samples was performed with the Qiagen DNeasy Blood Extraction Kit. Sequenced sample: PBMCs. The TCR comes from a woman in her 40s in good health and CMV-seropositive.

The bases are TGTGCCAGCAGCCAGGAGGGGGCGCGAGGAAACACCATATATTTT. Its protein reads: CASSQEGARGNTIYF. Here the chain combines TRBV5-4 and TRBJ1-3, with 7 junctional bases fitting TRBD1. The CDR3 starts with the cysteine, ends with the phenylalanine, and has 15 residues. The kept DNA is CDR3 alone, 45 bases in frame from the first base. For CDR1 and CDR2, the germline V gene (reference sequence) lists SGHNT and YYREEE. V is pruned by 4 bases and J by 4 bases, leaving 8 bases of the junction without a gene match.